The clone carrying this TCR beta chain was observed a handful of times. The antigen remains undetermined. The J segment lost 4 bases and the V segment lost 6 bases, leaving 6 bases of the junction unmatched. CDR3 length: 15 amino acids. In germline, CDR1 is SNHLY, CDR2 FYNNEI. These data come from a study of human T cells and chemical hapten exposure. In the study overall: Application of 0.01% DPC to the upper back was done by patch test, with a reading at 6 days. The study's findings and limits: Against controls, expanded TCRs gave rise to significantly more large CDR3 similarity clusters. Expanded TCR counts at PT1 went up together with patch test score, a positive correlation.

Time point of the sample: patch test 3, about 24 weeks after DPC sensitization. As to treatment: therapeutic diphenylcyclopropenone sensitization with weekly scalp DPC. TCRdb itself ran the RACE reads through MiXCR, one entry per CDR3 protein. Of 50,000 to 80,000 distinct CDR3 sequences detected, around 10% appear once; the ten largest clones hold about 2%. The sequencing here drew on whole blood, taken in connection with sensitization to the hapten diphenylcyclopropenone (DPC). This chain connects TRBV2 to TRBJ2-6; 7 nucleotides agree with TRBD1. The clonotype comes from a woman in her twenties or thirties with alopecia areata. Some clones in this sample may be carry-over from other donors' samples. Written as DNA, the CDR3 is TGTGCCAGCAGGATCGGGACAGCCGGGGCCAACGTCCTGACTTTC. Its translation is CASRIGTAGANVLTF.